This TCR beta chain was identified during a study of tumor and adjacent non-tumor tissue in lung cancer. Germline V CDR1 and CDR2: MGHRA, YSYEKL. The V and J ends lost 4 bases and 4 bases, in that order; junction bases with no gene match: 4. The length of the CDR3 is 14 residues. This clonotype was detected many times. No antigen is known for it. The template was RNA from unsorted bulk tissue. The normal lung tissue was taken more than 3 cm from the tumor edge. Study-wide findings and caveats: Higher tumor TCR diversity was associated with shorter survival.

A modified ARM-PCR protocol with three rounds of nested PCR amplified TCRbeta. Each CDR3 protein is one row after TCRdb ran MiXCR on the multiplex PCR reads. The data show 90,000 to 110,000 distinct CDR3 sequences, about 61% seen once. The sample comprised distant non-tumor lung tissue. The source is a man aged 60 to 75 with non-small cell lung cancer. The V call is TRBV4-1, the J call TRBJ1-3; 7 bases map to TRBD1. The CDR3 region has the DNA TGCGCCAGCAGCCCATCAGGGGGGGGAAACACCATATATTTT. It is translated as CASSPSGGGNTIYF.